By sample fraction, the clone carrying this T cell receptor beta chain is medium-sized. Its antigen is as yet unknown. The read ends 3 residues early relative to the CDR3; the germline J gene fills the gap. This specimen comes from a study of T cell clonality in common variable immunodeficiency. Measured with immunoSEQ multiplex PCR; TCRdb has only the in-frame clones, and not every one. The sample includes roughly 2,400 clones, none of them occurring once. The study's findings and limits: Reportedly, TCR beta sequences from common variable immunodeficiency showed fewer deletions and N-nucleotide insertions. CVID subjects shared fewer TCRbeta clones than healthy controls did.

This CDR3 is built from 14 residues. Trimming shortened V by 5 bases and J by 2 bases, and 13 bases separated the two germline ends. From germline, CDR1 is MNHEY and CDR2 SMNVEV (reference sequence). Sequencing was carried out using peripheral blood mononuclear cells. This receptor was taken from a human donor with common variable immunodeficiency. This chain links TRBV27 with TRBJ2-7; D is uncertain. The CDR3 sequence is CASSRAGQPYEQYF. Partial CDR3 DNA: TGTGCCAGCAGTAGGGCAGGTCAACCCTACGAG.